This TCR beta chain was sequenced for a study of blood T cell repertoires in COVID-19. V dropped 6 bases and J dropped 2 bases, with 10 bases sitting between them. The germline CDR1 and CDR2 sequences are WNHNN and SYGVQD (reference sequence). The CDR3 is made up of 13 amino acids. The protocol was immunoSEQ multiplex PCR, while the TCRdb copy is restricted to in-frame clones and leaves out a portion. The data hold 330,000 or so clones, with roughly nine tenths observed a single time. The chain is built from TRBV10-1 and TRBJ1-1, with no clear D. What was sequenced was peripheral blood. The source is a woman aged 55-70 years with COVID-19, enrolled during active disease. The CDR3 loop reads CASRAGVNTEAFF. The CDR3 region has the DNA TGCGCCAGCAGAGCCGGGGTCAACACTGAAGCTTTCTTT.